This T cell receptor beta chain comes out of a study of cytomegalovirus exposure and HLA in healthy donors. Regarding the study as a whole: There were reportedly fewer N-insertions in an Asian-associated ancestry cluster than the approximately 700-donor mean, in a later analysis. Within a later analysis, the majority of CMV-associated TCR beta chains appeared HLA-restricted.

This clone was seen only once. Its antigen is unknown. PCR involved 60 Vbeta and 13 Jbeta primers. Measured with immunoSEQ multiplex PCR; TCRdb has only the in-frame clones, and not every one. The data hold 170,000 or so clones, with about 80% observed a single time. From germline, CDR1 is MNHEY and CDR2 SVGAGI. Trimming removed 6 bases from V and 4 bases from J; junction bases left unmatched: 7. There are 15 residues in the CDR3. Though nominally healthy at sampling, donors likely had unrecorded immune exposures. The chain joins TRBV6-5 to TRBJ1-3; 9 bases map to TRBD1. The sequencing input was PBMCs. This receptor was identified in a woman under 40 in good health and CMV-seronegative. Written as DNA, the CDR3 is TGTGCCAGCAGCCTCCAAACAGGGGGCGGAAACACCATATATTTT. Its protein product is CASSLQTGGGNTIYF.